These 8 T cell receptor beta chains were all obtained from the same sample, sequenced in a study of blood T cell repertoires in COVID-19. Only in-frame clones appear in the TCRdb table, and some are missing; sequencing was by immunoSEQ multiplex PCR. The data contain about 110,000 clones, over 60% of them singletons. Material for sequencing was peripheral blood. The source is a human donor in a cohort sampled during active or convalescent COVID-19.

The chain joins TRBV1 to TRBJ2-7; the table gives TRBD1 as D, unverified against the DNA. TRBV1 is flagged as a pseudogene. The CDR3 loop spans 17 amino acids. The CDR3 protein is CTSSRPWGQPKGYEQYF. The CDR3 nucleotides are TGCACCAGCAGCCGACCTTGGGGACAGCCGAAGGGCTACGAGCAGTACTTC.

The chain has TRBV11-3 and TRBJ2-3, with a weak D call TRBD2 (6 bases). Germline CDR1 and CDR2: SGHNT and YENEEA. The CDR3 is made up of 14 amino acids. Between the trimmed V and J ends, which lost 5 bases and 6 bases, there was a span of 15 bases. The CDR3 nucleotides are TGTGCCAGCAGCGCGACTAGTGTGGCTGATACGCAGTATTTT. Amino acids: CASSATSVADTQYF.

In its sample, this clone was seen a few times. This chain uses TRBV5-5 with TRBJ2-3; no clear D. The germline V and J ends were trimmed by 0 bases and 4 bases, with 9 bases remaining between them. Per germline, CDR1 SGHKS and CDR2 YYEKEE (reference sequence). CDR3 length: 14 residues. As DNA, the CDR3 is TGTGCCAGCAGCTTGGAATCGCAGGCAGATACGCAGTATTTT. Translating it yields CASSLESQADTQYF.

This chain links TRBV7-3 with TRBJ2-3; weak D call: TRBD2 (6 bases). V was clipped by 3 bases and J by 4 bases, with 17 bases between them. CDR1 and CDR2 (germline): SGHTA, FQGTGA. The CDR3 spans 16 residues. CDR3 loop: CASSLGRPLTPDTQYF. For the CDR3, the DNA is TGTGCCAGCAGCTTGGGGAGGCCCTTAACTCCAGATACGCAGTATTTT.

This chain joins TRBV5-4 and TRBJ2-7; the match to TRBD2 covers 11 bases. CDR1 SGHNT and CDR2 YYREEE come from the germline V gene (reference sequence). The ends lost 1 base at V and 6 bases at J; junction bases unmatched: 6. The CDR3 is 15 residues long. The CDR3 protein is CASSLFSGRAGEQYF. The CDR3 nucleotides are TGTGCCAGCAGCTTGTTTAGCGGGAGGGCCGGCGAGCAGTACTTC.

The gene calls are TRBV15 and TRBJ2-6; 10 bases match TRBD1. The CDR3 contains 18 residues. CDR1 is LNHNV and CDR2 is YYDKDF in the germline V gene (reference sequence). The ends lost 5 bases at V and 1 base at J; junction bases unmatched: 8. The CDR3 sequence: CATSWGQGPVSGANVLTF. The DNA of the CDR3 is TGTGCCACCAGCTGGGGACAGGGGCCCGTATCTGGGGCCAACGTCCTGACTTTC.

The chain links TRBV7-2 to TRBJ2-5; 7 bases are shared with TRBD2. Trimming removed 1 base from V and 7 bases from J; junction bases left unmatched: 12. The CDR3 runs to 16 residues. Germline CDR1 SGHTA, CDR2 FQGNSA. The CDR3 DNA follows: TGTGCCAGCAGCTTAGGTCTAGCGGCCCAAGGGCGGACCCAGTACTTC. Residues: CASSLGLAAQGRTQYF.

The chain employs TRBV19 and TRBJ1-2; a possible D gene is TRBD1 (6 bases). Germline-derived CDR1 and CDR2 are LNHDA and SQIVND (reference sequence). This CDR3 has 13 residues. V was shortened by 6 bases and J by 8 bases, with 16 bases between the two germline ends. The CDR3 region is CASSGLGAGGYTF. CDR3 DNA: TGTGCCAGTAGCGGTTTGGGGGCTGGGGGCTACACCTTC. Combining the CDR3 with reference TRBV19 and TRBJ1-2 gives the whole variable domain DGGITQSPKYLFRKEGQNVTLSCEQNLNHDAMYWYRQDPGQGLRLIYYSQIVNDFQKGDIAEGYSVSREKKESFPLTVTSAQKNPTAFYLCASSGLGAGGYTFGSGTRLTVV.